This entry lists 17 T cell receptor beta chains sequenced from one sample in a study of control samples from healthy donors and cancer patients (TCRdb year 2020). Library construction relied on the immunoSEQ multiplex PCR assay. TCRdb limited this immuneACCESS table to in-frame rearrangements with V and J called. A share of clones is missing; checked studies link under half to unresolved V genes, and the rest is unexplained. In this sample the table shows roughly 59,000 clones, 92% of which occur a single time. Jointly, the top ten make up roughly 1.5% of the sample. Material: PBMCs. These receptors were taken from a man aged 35 to 55 with colorectal cancer.

V is TRBV2 and J is TRBJ2-4; D is possibly TRBD1 (6 bases). CDR1 is SNHLY, CDR2 FYNNEI, per germline. This CDR3 spans 16 amino acids. V shed 2 bases and J shed 0 bases, with 11 bases lying between them. The CDR3 region has the DNA TGTGCCAGCAGTGAACCCCCAGGGGTAGCCAAAAACATTCAGTACTTC. Translated, it gives CASSEPPGVAKNIQYF.

This clone was found once. V usage is TRBV4-3 and J usage is TRBJ2-1; D call uncertain. CDR1 is LGHNA and CDR2 is YSLEER in the germline V gene. V was clipped by 0 bases and J by 4 bases, with 4 bases between them. The CDR3 extends over 13 amino acids. The CDR3 loop reads CASSQEKYNEQFF. In nucleotides, the CDR3 is TGCGCCAGCAGCCAAGAGAAGTACAATGAGCAGTTCTTC.

V is TRBV3-1 (or the pseudogene TRBV3-2) and J is TRBJ1-2; 7 positions agree with TRBD1. This CDR3 contains 18 residues. J gave up 0 bases and V 3 bases, and 13 bases lay outside the gene matches. From germline, CDR1 is LGHDT and CDR2 YNNKEL (reference sequence). The CDR3 loop is CASSHRGGGGHTNYGYTF. The CDR3 DNA sequence: TGTGCCAGCAGCCACCGAGGCGGAGGGGGCCATACTAACTATGGCTACACCTTC.

This clone was picked up one time. The J gene is TRBJ1-2, the V gene TRBV5-4, with 11 bases identical to TRBD1. V gave up 0 bases and J gave up 5 bases; unmatched junction bases: 3. The CDR3 totals 15 residues. CDR1 and CDR2 from the germline V gene are SGHNT and YYREEE (reference sequence). Written as DNA, the CDR3 is TGTGCCAGCAGCTTGGGGACAGGGGGCTTGTATGGCTACACCTTC. It codes for CASSLGTGGLYGYTF.

This clone was observed a few times. The chain carries TRBV7-9 and TRBJ2-1; 8 nucleotides match TRBD2. V was pared by 1 base and J by 12 bases, with 11 bases of the junction left unmatched. The CDR3 length is 15 residues. Germline CDR1 is SEHNR and CDR2 is FQNEAQ (reference sequence). The chain's CDR3 is CASSLEAGARRGQFF. The CDR3 DNA follows: TGTGCCAGCAGCTTAGAAGCGGGGGCGAGGAGAGGGCAGTTCTTC.

The V call is TRBV11-3, the J call TRBJ2-3; a weak D match, TRBD2 (7 bases). The CDR3 extends over 15 amino acids. Between the trimmed V and J ends, which lost 3 bases and 4 bases, there was a span of 14 bases. Germline lookup yields CDR1 SGHNT and CDR2 YENEEA. The CDR3 DNA reads as TGTGCCAGCAGCTTGCTAGGGGGGGCGGCAGATACGCAGTATTTT. This translates into CASSLLGGAADTQYF. The full variable domain, in which reference TRBV11-3 and TRBJ2-3 provide the parts outside the CDR3, is EAGVVQSPRYKIIEKKQPVAFWCNPISGHNTLYWYLQNLGQGPELLIRYENEEAVDDSQLPKDRFSAERLKGVDSTLKIQPAELGDSAVYLCASSLLGGAADTQYFGPGTRLTVL.

This clone appeared a single time. V and J are TRBV27 and TRBJ1-4; D might be TRBD1 (5 bases). This CDR3 contains 14 residues. Trimming shortened V by 5 bases and J by 7 bases, and 14 bases separated the two germline ends. Looked up from germline, CDR1 is MNHEY and CDR2 is SMNVEV (reference sequence). The CDR3 sequence: CASSPQRGFEKLFF. CDR3 bases: TGTGCCAGCAGTCCCCAGAGGGGCTTTGAAAAACTGTTTTTT.

The CDR3: CASSREGNANTEAFF. As DNA, the CDR3 is TGTGCCAGCAGCCGGGAGGGGAACGCGAACACTGAAGCTTTCTTT. This chain connects TRBV4-2 to TRBJ1-1; D perhaps matches TRBD1 (5 bases). The germline V gene has CDR1 LGHNA and CDR2 YNFKEQ. Trimming removed 4 bases from V and 1 base from J, with 13 bases in between. CDR3 length: 15 amino acids.

CDR3 DNA sequence: TGCGCCAGCAGCTTGACTGGGGACAGGAACACTGAAGCTTTCTTT. Its translation: CASSLTGDRNTEAFF. The chain combines TRBV5-1 with TRBJ1-1; 7 positions agree with TRBD1. J lost 1 base, V lost 1 base, and 4 bases had no gene match. The CDR3 contains 15 residues. The germline V gene has CDR1 SGHRS and CDR2 YFSETQ.

The rearrangement joins TRBV11-2 to TRBJ2-3; 7 bases fit TRBD1. This CDR3 is 14 amino acids long. V was pared by 1 base and J by 7 bases, with 5 bases of the junction left unmatched. CDR1 and CDR2 from the germline V gene are SGHAT and FQNNGV. The CDR3 reads CASSLVQGINTQYF. The CDR3 DNA is TGTGCCAGCAGCTTAGTACAGGGGATTAATACGCAGTATTTT.

The gene calls are TRBV7-2 and TRBJ2-6; D not certain. Germline CDR1 SGHTA, CDR2 FQGNSA. Trimming removed 1 base from V and 2 bases from J, with 6 bases in between. The CDR3 has 15 residues. CDR3 in DNA: TGTGCCAGCAGCTTAGGACGAACTGGGGCCAACGTCCTGACTTTC. It encodes CASSLGRTGANVLTF.

The gene calls are TRBV5-4 and TRBJ1-2; TRBD1 is a possible D gene (6 bases). In germline, CDR1 is SGHNT, CDR2 YYREEE (reference sequence). The V gene lost 10 bases and the J gene lost 3 bases, with 19 bases spanning the gap. The CDR3 totals 14 residues. This CDR3 reads CASAVGGYHYGYTF. The CDR3 nucleotides read TGTGCCTCCGCGGTAGGGGGATACCACTATGGCTACACCTTC.

In this sample, this clone turned up once. The chain joins TRBV30 to TRBJ2-1; D may correspond to TRBD1 or TRBD2 (5 bases each). The CDR3 spans 15 residues. CDR1 is GTSNPN and CDR2 is SVGIG in the germline V gene (reference sequence). Trimming stripped 6 bases from V and 6 bases from J, with 21 bases between. The CDR3 nucleotides are TGTGCCTGCCCGCGAGGGGTCGGGTATGGCAATGAGCAGTTCTTC. Protein sequence: CACPRGVGYGNEQFF.

This clone was seen just once. The J gene is TRBJ2-7, the V gene TRBV9; TRBD1 matches 7 bases. This CDR3 is 14 amino acids long. V dropped 1 base and J dropped 5; count of bases not matched to a gene: 6. The germline V gene encodes CDR1 SGDLS and CDR2 YYNGEE. CDR3 DNA sequence: TGTGCCAGCAGCGTACAACAGGGGAACGACGAGCAGTACTTC. Its protein product is CASSVQQGNDEQYF.

The chain employs TRBV11-3 and TRBJ2-1, with D possibly being TRBD1 or TRBD2 (6 bases each). The CDR3 runs 15 residues. V was clipped by 5 bases and J by 6 bases, with 17 bases between them. CDR1 is SGHNT and CDR2 is YENEEA in the germline V gene. CDR3 sequence reads: CASSRGGQGINEQFF. DNA for the CDR3: TGTGCCAGCAGCCGAGGAGGGCAGGGGATCAATGAGCAGTTCTTC.

The gene calls are TRBV3-1 (or the pseudogene TRBV3-2) and TRBJ1-1; 7 nucleotides line up with TRBD1. This CDR3 is 15 amino acids long. The ends lost 5 bases at V and 0 bases at J; junction bases unmatched: 6. The germline V gene encodes CDR1 LGHDT and CDR2 YNNKEL (reference sequence). The CDR3 DNA reads TGTGCCAGCAGCGGACCCGGGACAGTGAACACTGAAGCTTTCTTT. The encoded protein is CASSGPGTVNTEAFF.

The V and J genes are TRBV11-3 and TRBJ2-5; TRBD1 matches at 8 bases. Looked up from germline, CDR1 is SGHNT and CDR2 is YENEEA. J gave up 5 bases and V 1 base, and 6 bases lay outside the gene matches. The CDR3 spans 15 residues. Written as DNA, the CDR3 is TGTGCCAGCAGCTTAGTTCAGGGGGCTGGTGAGACCCAGTACTTC. Amino acids: CASSLVQGAGETQYF.